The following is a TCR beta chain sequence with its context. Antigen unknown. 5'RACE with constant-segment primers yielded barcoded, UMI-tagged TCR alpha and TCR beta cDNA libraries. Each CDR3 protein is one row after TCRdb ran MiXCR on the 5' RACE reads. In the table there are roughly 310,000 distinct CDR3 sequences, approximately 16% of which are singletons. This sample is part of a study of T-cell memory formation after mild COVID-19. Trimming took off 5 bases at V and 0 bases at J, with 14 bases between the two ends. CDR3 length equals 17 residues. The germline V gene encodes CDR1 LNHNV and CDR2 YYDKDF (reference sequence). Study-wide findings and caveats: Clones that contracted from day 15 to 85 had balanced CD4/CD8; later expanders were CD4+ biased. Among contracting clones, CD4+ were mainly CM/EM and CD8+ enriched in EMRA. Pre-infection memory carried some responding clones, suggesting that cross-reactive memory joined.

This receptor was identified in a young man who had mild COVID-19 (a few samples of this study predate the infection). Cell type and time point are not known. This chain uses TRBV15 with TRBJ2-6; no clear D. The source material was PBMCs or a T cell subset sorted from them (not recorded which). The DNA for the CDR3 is TGTGCCACCAGCCCCCCTTTACACCTCTCTGGGGCCAACGTCCTGACTTTC. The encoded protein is CATSPPLHLSGANVLTF.